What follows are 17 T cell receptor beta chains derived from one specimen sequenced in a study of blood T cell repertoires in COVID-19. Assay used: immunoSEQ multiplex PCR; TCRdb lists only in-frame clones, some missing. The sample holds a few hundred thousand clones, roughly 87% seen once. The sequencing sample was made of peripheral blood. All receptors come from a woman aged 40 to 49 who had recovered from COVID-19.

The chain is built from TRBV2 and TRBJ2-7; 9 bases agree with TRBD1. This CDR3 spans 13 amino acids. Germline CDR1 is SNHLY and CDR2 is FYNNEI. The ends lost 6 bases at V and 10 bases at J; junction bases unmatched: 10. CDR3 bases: TGTGCCAGCAGGACGACAGGGGGGTCGGGACAGTACGTC. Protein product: CASRTTGGSGQYV.

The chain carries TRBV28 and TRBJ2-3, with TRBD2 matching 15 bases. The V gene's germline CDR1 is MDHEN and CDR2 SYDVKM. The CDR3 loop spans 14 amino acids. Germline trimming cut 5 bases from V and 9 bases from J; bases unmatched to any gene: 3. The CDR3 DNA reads TGTGCCAGCAGTCTCGGACTAGCGGGGGGGACGCAGTATTTT. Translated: CASSLGLAGGTQYF.

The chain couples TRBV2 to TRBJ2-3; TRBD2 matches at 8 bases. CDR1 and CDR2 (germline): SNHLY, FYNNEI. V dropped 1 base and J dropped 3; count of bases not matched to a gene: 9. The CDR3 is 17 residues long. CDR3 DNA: TGTGCCAGCAGTGAAGGATCGGGGGGGCCTAGGACAGATACGCAGTATTTT. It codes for CASSEGSGGPRTDTQYF.

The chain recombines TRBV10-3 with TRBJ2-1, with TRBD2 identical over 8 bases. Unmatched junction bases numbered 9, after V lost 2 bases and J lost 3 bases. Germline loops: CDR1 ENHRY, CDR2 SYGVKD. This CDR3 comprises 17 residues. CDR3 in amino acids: CAISETGPAGGYNEQFF. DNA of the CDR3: TGTGCCATCAGTGAGACGGGCCCTGCGGGAGGCTACAATGAGCAGTTCTTC.

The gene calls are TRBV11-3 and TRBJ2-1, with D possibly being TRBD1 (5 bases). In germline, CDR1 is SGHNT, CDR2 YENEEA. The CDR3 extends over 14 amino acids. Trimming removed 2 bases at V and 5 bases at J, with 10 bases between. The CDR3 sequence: CASSLSDRDNEQFF. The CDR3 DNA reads TGTGCCAGCAGCTTATCTGACAGAGACAATGAGCAGTTCTTC.

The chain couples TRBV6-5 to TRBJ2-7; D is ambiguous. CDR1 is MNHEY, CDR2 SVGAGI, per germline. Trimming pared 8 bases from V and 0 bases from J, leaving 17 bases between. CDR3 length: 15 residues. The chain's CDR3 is CASLPGTAGSYEQYF. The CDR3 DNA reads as TGTGCCAGCCTACCAGGAACCGCCGGCTCCTACGAGCAGTACTTC.

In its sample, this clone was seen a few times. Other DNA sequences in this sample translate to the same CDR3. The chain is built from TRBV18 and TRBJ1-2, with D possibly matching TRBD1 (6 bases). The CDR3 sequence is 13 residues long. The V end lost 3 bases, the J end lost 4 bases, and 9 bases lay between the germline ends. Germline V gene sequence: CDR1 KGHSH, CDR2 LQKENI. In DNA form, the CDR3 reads TGTGCCAGCTCACCTGACAGGTCCTATGGCTACACCTTC. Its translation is CASSPDRSYGYTF.

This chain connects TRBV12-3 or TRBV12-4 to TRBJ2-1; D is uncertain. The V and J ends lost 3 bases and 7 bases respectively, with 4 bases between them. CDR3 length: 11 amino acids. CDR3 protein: CASSFGNEQFF. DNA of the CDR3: TGTGCCAGCAGTTTCGGTAATGAGCAGTTCTTC.

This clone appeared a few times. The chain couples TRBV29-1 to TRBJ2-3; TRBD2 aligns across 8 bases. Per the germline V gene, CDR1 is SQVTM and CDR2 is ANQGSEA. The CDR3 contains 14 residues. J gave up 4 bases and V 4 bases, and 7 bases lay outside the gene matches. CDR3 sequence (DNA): TGCAGCGTTGTTGGCCCTAGCGGGTCAGATACGCAGTATTTT. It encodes CSVVGPSGSDTQYF.

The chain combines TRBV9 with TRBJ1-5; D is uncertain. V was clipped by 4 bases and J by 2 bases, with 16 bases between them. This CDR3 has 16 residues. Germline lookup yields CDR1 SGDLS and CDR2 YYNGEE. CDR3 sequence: CASSPHRIGCNQPQHF. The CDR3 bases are TGTGCCAGCAGCCCACACCGAATCGGGTGCAATCAGCCCCAGCATTTT.

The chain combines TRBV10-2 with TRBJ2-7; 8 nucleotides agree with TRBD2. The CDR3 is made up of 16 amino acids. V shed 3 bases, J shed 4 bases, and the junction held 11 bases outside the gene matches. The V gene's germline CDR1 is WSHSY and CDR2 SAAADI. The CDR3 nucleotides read TGCGCCAGCAGTGAAGCGAGCGGGAGTCCCCATTACGAGCAGTACGTC. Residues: CASSEASGSPHYEQYV.

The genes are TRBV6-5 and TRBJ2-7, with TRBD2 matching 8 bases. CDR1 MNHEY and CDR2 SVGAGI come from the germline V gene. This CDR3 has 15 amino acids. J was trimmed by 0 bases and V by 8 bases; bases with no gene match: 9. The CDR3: CASQTSGGSSYEQYF. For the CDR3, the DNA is TGTGCCAGCCAGACCTCGGGGGGGTCCTCCTACGAGCAGTACTTC.

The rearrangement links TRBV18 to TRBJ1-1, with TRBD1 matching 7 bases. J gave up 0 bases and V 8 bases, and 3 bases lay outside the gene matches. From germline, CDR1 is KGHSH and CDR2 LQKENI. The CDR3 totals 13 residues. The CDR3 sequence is CASATGLNTEAFF. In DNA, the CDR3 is TGTGCCAGCGCGACAGGGTTGAACACTGAAGCTTTCTTT.

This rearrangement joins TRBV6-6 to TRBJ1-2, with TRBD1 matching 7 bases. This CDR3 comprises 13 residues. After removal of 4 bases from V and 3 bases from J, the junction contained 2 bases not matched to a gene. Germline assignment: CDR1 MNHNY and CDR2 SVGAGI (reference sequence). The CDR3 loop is CASSSQGDYGYTF. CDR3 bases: TGTGCCAGCAGTTCCCAGGGGGACTATGGCTACACCTTC.

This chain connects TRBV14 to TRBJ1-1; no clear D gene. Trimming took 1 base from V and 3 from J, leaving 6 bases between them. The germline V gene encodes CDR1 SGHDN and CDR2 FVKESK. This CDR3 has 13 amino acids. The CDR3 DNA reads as TGTGCCAGCAGCCAAGGGAGGCACACTGAAGCTTTCTTT. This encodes CASSQGRHTEAFF. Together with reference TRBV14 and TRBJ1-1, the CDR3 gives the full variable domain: EAGVTQFPSHSVIEKGQTVTLRCDPISGHDNLYWYRRVMGKEIKFLLHFVKESKQDESGMPNNRFLAERTGGTYSTLKVQPAELEDSGVYFCASSQGRHTEAFFGQGTRLTVV.

The CDR3 reads CASSLGSSGGGNEQFF. Here the CDR3 DNA reads TGCGCCAGCAGCTTGGGATCTAGCGGGGGGGGCAATGAGCAGTTCTTC. The V call is TRBV5-1, the J call TRBJ2-1; 12 bases fit TRBD2. The germline V gene encodes CDR1 SGHRS and CDR2 YFSETQ. CDR3 length: 16 amino acids. The J segment lost 6 bases and the V segment lost 0 bases, leaving 4 bases of the junction unmatched.

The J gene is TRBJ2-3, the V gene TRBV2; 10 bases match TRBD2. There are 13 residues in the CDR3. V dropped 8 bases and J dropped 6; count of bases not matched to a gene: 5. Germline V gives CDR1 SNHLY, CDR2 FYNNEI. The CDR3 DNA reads TGTGCCAGCTCGGGACTAGCGCCCGATACGCAGTATTTT. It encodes CASSGLAPDTQYF.